This note documents a single TCR delta chain sequence. Its antigen is unknown. No base-level quality is on record; no much larger clone is a single base apart. RNA extraction was carried out with the RNeasy mini kit, and reverse transcription was then done using Superscript III. Multiplex PCR was used to generate CDR3 amplicons, with pooled V-gene forward primers and a constant-region reverse primer carrying Illumina adaptor overhangs. Amplicons were gel-purified, then indexed with Nextera index primers over eight extra PCR cycles and purified with AMPure XP beads. Sequencing of libraries was performed on an Illumina MiSeq using paired-end 250 bp reads, dual indexing and a roughly 22% PhiX spike-in. On the authors' methods: Read quality was checked with FastQC, and TRG read pairs were merged using ea-utils fastq-join. IMGT/HighV-QUEST was used to annotate sequences, retaining only productive sequences with an unambiguous V-gene assignment, and each clonotype was defined by an identical CDR3 sequence. VDJtools 1.1.1, tcR 2.2.3, Treemap and vegan Shannon diversity in R 3.4.4 were used for downstream analysis. Via CATT, TCRdb reprocessed the public reads, and rows with identical DNA were then joined. V and J calls and clone size were set by TCRdb, not the authors. This sample comprises about 27,000 delta-chain clones, around 7.4% of them detected only once. Around 0.99% of the sample is taken by the ten largest.

CDR1 and CDR2 are read off the germline V gene as GEAIGNYY and EKD. The CDR3 numbers 16 residues from cysteine through phenylalanine. This entry keeps only the CDR3 DNA: 48 bases, framed from base 1. V has 0 bases trimmed and J has 0 bases trimmed; junction bases matching no gene number 5. The source of the sample is a study of Vδ1+ human thymocytes (dated by TCRdb to between 2017 and 2018). Looking at the study overall: As a data resource, the study described the mRNA-level TRG and TRD CDR3 repertoires found in highly purified Vdelta1+ thymocytes taken from young children. Validation of the multiplex-based CDR3 amplicon strategy against 5'RACE-based CDR3 amplicon generation methods had been performed previously. General conclusions and limits of the study: No clustering by age or sex was observed, so analyses did not stratify donors by these variables. Thymic TRG and TRD repertoires appeared highly polyclonal with Gaussian CDR3 length distributions, unlike oligoclonal peripheral blood repertoires. Many TRG clonotypes were shared between donors (up to roughly 6.9x10^3), whereas TRD repertoires were essentially private (max 116 shared). The authors advised highly purified populations and single-cell validation, since unexpected Vdelta2 sequences could cause misinterpretation of bulk repertoire data. Even though sort purity was high, about 20% of thymic TRD sequences were Vdelta2 (and few were Vdelta3), which was not the case for the peripheral blood Vdelta1+ controls.

Thymic samples were depleted of alphabeta T cells, then CD3+ TCRVdelta1+ TCRVdelta2- thymocytes were FACS-sorted. The purity of the sorted Vdelta1+ thymocytes fell between about 97% and 99.6%. The thymic specimens were obtained from several paediatric patients who were undergoing corrective cardiac surgery and ranged in age from about 5 days to 16 months. After the thymic tissue was dispersed, mononuclear cells were isolated using a Histopaque-1077 density gradient. Staining used anti-TCRVdelta1 clone TS8.2, anti-TCRVdelta2 clone B6, anti-CD3 clone HIT3a and anti-TCRalphabeta clone IP26 antibodies.

This clonotype originated in a girl under three years old who had congenital heart surgery. The specimen was Vdelta1+ gamma-delta thymocytes from the thymus. The sample's cell subset or site label is to be understood as: FACS-sorted CD3+ TCRalphabeta- TCRVdelta1+ TCRVdelta2- thymocytes. The chain is assembled from TRDV2 and TRDJ1, and 8 junction bases match TRDD3. The CDR3 reads CACDTDWGVYTDKLIF. Read as DNA, the sequence is TGTGCCTGTGACACCGACTGGGGGGTTTACACCGATAAACTCATCTTT.